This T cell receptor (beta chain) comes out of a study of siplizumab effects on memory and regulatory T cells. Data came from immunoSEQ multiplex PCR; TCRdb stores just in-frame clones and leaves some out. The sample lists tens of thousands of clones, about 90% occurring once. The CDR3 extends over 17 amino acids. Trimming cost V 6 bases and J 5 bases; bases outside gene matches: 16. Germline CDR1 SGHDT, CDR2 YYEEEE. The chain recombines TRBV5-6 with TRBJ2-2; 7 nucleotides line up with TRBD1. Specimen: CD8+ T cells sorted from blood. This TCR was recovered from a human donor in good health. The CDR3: CASTLRETGLGTGELFF. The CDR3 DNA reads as TGTGCCAGCACCTTACGCGAGACAGGGTTGGGGACCGGGGAGCTGTTTTTT.